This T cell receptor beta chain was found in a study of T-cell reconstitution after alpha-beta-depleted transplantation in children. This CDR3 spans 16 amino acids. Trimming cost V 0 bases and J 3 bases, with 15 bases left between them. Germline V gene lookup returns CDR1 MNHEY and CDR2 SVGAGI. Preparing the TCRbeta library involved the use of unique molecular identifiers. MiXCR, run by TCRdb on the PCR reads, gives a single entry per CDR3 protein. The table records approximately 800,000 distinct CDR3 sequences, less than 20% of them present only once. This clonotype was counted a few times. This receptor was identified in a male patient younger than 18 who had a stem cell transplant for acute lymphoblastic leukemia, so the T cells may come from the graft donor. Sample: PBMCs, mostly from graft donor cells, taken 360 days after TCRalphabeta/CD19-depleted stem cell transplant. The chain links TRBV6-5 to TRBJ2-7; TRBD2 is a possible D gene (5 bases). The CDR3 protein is CASSYSDTSFGYEQYF. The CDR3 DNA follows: TGTGCCAGCAGTTACTCGGATACTAGTTTTGGCTACGAGCAGTACTTC.